The 11 T cell receptor beta chains below were found in one sample sequenced in a study of blood T cells in healthy people across ages. For the second PCR, which ran for 7 to 11 cycles, a sample-barcoded 5' primer and a J-beta primer mix were used. Using its own MiXCR run on the 5' RACE reads, TCRdb lists one record per CDR3 protein. The table lists approximately 800,000 distinct CDR3 sequences, 35% to 60% of them singletons. The sample was blood. The receptors here all came from an older man in good health.

This rearrangement joins TRBV28 to TRBJ2-1, with D hard to call. Germline CDR1 reads MDHEN; CDR2 reads SYDVKM. Trimming cost V 5 bases and J 10 bases, with 18 bases left between them. This CDR3 has 14 amino acids. CDR3 in DNA: TGTGCCAGCAGTACGCCGGGCGCCGGGCGGGAGCAGTTCTTC. Translated: CASSTPGAGREQFF.

As DNA, the CDR3 is TGTGCCAGCGGACCTTCGACTAGCGCTTTAGAGCAGTACTTC. Its translation is CASGPSTSALEQYF. The V and J genes are TRBV27 and TRBJ2-5; 8 positions agree with TRBD2. Germline-derived CDR1 and CDR2 are MNHEY and SMNVEV (reference sequence). CDR3 length: 14 amino acids. V was clipped by 8 bases and J by 11 bases; unmatched bases: 16.

Note on this clonotype: A clone one base away is much larger, so this may be a read error. This chain links TRBV29-1 with TRBJ2-1; weak D call: TRBD2 (5 bases). The CDR3 contains 12 residues. Germline V CDR1 and CDR2: SQVTM, ANQGSEA. Trimming removed 2 bases at V and 13 bases at J, with 15 bases between. The CDR3 DNA reads as TGCAGCGTTGAAAGTGAGGGAGAGACCCAGTTCTTC. Protein product: CSVESEGETQFF.

This chain's CDR3 is CASSLASGRHNEQYF. The CDR3 region has the DNA TGTGCCAGCAGCTTAGCTAGCGGGAGGCACAATGAGCAGTACTTC. J is TRBJ2-7 and V is TRBV7-9; 10 bases are a match to TRBD2. V gave up 0 bases and J gave up 7 bases; unmatched junction bases: 6. This CDR3 comprises 15 residues. Germline values: CDR1 SEHNR, CDR2 FQNEAQ (reference sequence).

The V and J genes are TRBV9 and TRBJ2-1, with D possibly being TRBD2 (6 bases). Germline V gives CDR1 SGDLS, CDR2 YYNGEE. Between the trimmed V and J ends, which lost 4 bases and 9 bases, there was a span of 29 bases. The CDR3 extends over 18 amino acids. The CDR3 sequence: CASSPRPSVMGAPLEQFF. The CDR3 nucleotides are TGTGCCAGCAGCCCCAGACCTAGCGTGATGGGTGCTCCCCTTGAGCAGTTCTTC.

This chain uses TRBV6-1 with TRBJ1-2; 11 bases are shared with TRBD1. The CDR3 has 15 residues. Trimming took 7 bases from V and 1 from J; bases not matched to a gene: 5. CDR1 is MNHNS and CDR2 is SASEGT in the germline V gene. CDR3 coding DNA: TGTGCCAGCACCGGACAGGGGGCCGGTAACTATGGCTACACCTTC. As protein: CASTGQGAGNYGYTF.

This chain links TRBV6-5 with TRBJ2-2; 12 bases line up with TRBD1. Germline V gives CDR1 MNHEY, CDR2 SVGAGI. This CDR3 has 15 residues. The trim removed 4 bases at V and 7 bases at J, leaving 4 bases unmatched. The chain's CDR3 is CASSWDRGPDGELFF. Written as DNA, the CDR3 is TGTGCCAGCAGTTGGGACAGGGGGCCTGACGGGGAGCTGTTTTTT.

With regard to this clonotype: This may be a read error: a much more frequent sequence differs by one nucleotide. The rearrangement joins TRBV7-9 to TRBJ2-4; 8 nucleotides line up with TRBD1. This CDR3 spans 16 amino acids. Germline V gene lookup returns CDR1 SEHNR and CDR2 FQNEAQ (reference sequence). For the CDR3, the DNA is TGTGCCAGCAGCTCAGCTTACCAGGGGGCTGGAAACATTCCGTACTTC. This sequence encodes CASSSAYQGAGNIPYF.

In this sample, this clonotype turned up once. The J gene is TRBJ2-5, the V gene TRBV3-1, with D unclear. V lost 3 bases, J lost 11 bases, and 19 bases lay in between. The V gene's germline CDR1 is LGHDT and CDR2 YNNKEL (reference sequence). This CDR3 is 14 amino acids long. CDR3 nucleotides: TGTGCCAGCAGCCAGGAAGACTTATCCCATGAGCAGTACTTC. This codes for CASSQEDLSHEQYF.

This clonotype has more than one count but fewer than ten. It may be a read error: a sequence one base away is much more abundant. V usage is TRBV7-2 and J usage is TRBJ2-1; D is uncertain. The J call may not be correct, given that the DNA end is closer to TRBJ2-7. Germline V lookup: CDR1 SGHTA, CDR2 FQGNSA. CDR3 length equals 14 residues. CDR3 sequence reads: CASSLDSNYNEQYF. The CDR3 DNA follows: TGTGCCAGCAGCTTAGACTCCAACTACAATGAGCAGTACTTC.

This clonotype was seen only a few times. This chain joins TRBV20-1 and TRBJ2-1; TRBD2 matches at 13 bases. This CDR3 contains 14 residues. Trimming removed 8 bases from V and 8 bases from J; junction bases left unmatched: 9. The germline V gene encodes CDR1 DFQATT and CDR2 SNEGSKA (reference sequence). The CDR3: CSRATSGRFDEQFF. CDR3 sequence (DNA): TGCAGTAGGGCGACTAGCGGGAGGTTCGATGAGCAGTTCTTC.